This T cell receptor beta chain was observed in a study of CD8 T cells in ankylosing spondylitis. V gave up 4 bases and J gave up 7 bases, with 11 bases separating them. Per germline, CDR1 SGDLS and CDR2 YYNGEE. The CDR3 spans 12 residues. TCRdb re-derived calls from the 5' RACE reads in MiXCR, one entry per CDR3 protein. Of fewer than 150,000 distinct CDR3 sequences in the sample, around 6.6% were seen once. The source is a female donor with ankylosing spondylitis or in good health (not recorded which). The sample taken for sequencing was blood, either unsorted or a sorted T cell fraction (not recorded which). The chain links TRBV9 to TRBJ1-1; D is uncertain. The CDR3 sequence: CASSPLGFEAFF. The CDR3 coding sequence is TGTGCCAGCAGCCCACTAGGGTTTGAAGCTTTCTTT.